The 18 T cell receptor beta chains reported below all come from one sample, sequenced in a study of post-analysis software for immune sequencing data. Regarding the study as a whole: Controls had lower frequencies than patients of about 5 TRBV segments, which included TRBV5-6, TRBV5-1 and TRBV20-1.

Tagging with unique molecular identifiers was a feature of the TCR beta cDNA libraries. A single record per CDR3 protein comes from TCRdb applying MiXCR to the PCR reads. The table has almost 700,000 distinct CDR3 sequences, approximately 59% seen once; the top ten hold about 11%. Their target antigens are unknown. Material for sequencing was blood. These receptors were obtained from a girl aged 2-10 years with multiple sclerosis.

This chain connects TRBV6-5 to TRBJ1-1, with D hard to call. CDR3 length: 12 residues. From germline, CDR1 is MNHEY and CDR2 SVGAGI. The germline V and J ends were trimmed by 0 bases and 11 bases, with 10 bases remaining between them. This CDR3 is CASSYSIQPAFF. The DNA for the CDR3 is TGTGCCAGCAGTTACTCGATCCAGCCGGCTTTCTTT.

Here the CDR3 reads CASSGERTGSTGELFF. CDR3 nucleotides: TGTGCCAGCAGTGGAGAGAGGACAGGGAGTACCGGGGAGCTGTTTTTT. This sequence joins TRBV28 and TRBJ2-2, with 8 bases that match TRBD1. V gave up 5 bases and J gave up 5 bases; unmatched junction bases: 10. Per the germline V gene, CDR1 is MDHEN and CDR2 is SYDVKM. The CDR3 loop spans 16 amino acids.

The chain combines TRBV7-2 with TRBJ2-7, with 10 bases aligning to TRBD1. The J call may not be correct, given that the DNA end is closer to TRBJ2-5. CDR3 length: 15 residues. From germline, CDR1 is SGHTA and CDR2 FQGNSA. CDR3 bases: TGTGCCAGCAGTGGGACAGGGGTGGGATGTGGGACCCAGTACTTC. It translates to CASSGTGVGCGTQYF.

V gene TRBV6-5 combines with J gene TRBJ2-5, with 7 positions matching TRBD1. The CDR3 has 15 residues. CDR1 and CDR2 (germline): MNHEY, SVGAGI. J lost 0 bases, V lost 6 bases, and 7 bases had no gene match. The CDR3 DNA sequence: TGTGCCAGCAGACAGGGGCAGAGCTACCAAGAGACCCAGTACTTC. This translates into CASRQGQSYQETQYF.

The V call is TRBV2, the J call TRBJ1-5, with D perhaps matching TRBD1 (5 bases). Per germline, CDR1 SNHLY and CDR2 FYNNEI. V shed 3 bases and J shed 7 bases, with 13 bases lying between them. The CDR3 is 14 residues long. CDR3 coding DNA: TGTGCCAGCAGTGACCCCAGGGAAGAACAGCCCCAGCATTTT. This codes for CASSDPREEQPQHF.

The chain uses TRBV27 and TRBJ2-7; D unclear. Germline V gene data show CDR1 as MNHEY and CDR2 as SMNVEV (reference sequence). Deletions cut 3 bases from V and 0 bases from J, with 15 bases between. The CDR3 covers 16 residues. The DNA for the CDR3 is TGTGCCAGCAGTTTCTCGACACTGTGGAGCTCCTACGAGCAGTACTTC. Translating it yields CASSFSTLWSSYEQYF.

This clonotype has only a few counts. The chain links TRBV27 to TRBJ1-6, with 8 bases that match TRBD1. This CDR3 region has 14 residues. The trim removed 6 bases at V and 7 bases at J, leaving 5 bases unmatched. Germline lookup yields CDR1 MNHEY and CDR2 SMNVEV (reference sequence). The CDR3, as DNA: TGTGCCAGCAGGATCGGACAGGGAAATTCACCCCTCCACTTT. Amino acid sequence: CASRIGQGNSPLHF.

V is TRBV27 and J is TRBJ1-4, with 10 nucleotides matching TRBD1. The CDR3 runs to 14 residues. V lost 6 bases to trimming and J lost 8 bases; unmatched junction nucleotides: 6. Germline CDR1 MNHEY, CDR2 SMNVEV (reference sequence). CDR3 loop: CASSWTGGKEKLFF. The CDR3 DNA follows: TGTGCCAGCAGCTGGACAGGGGGAAAGGAAAAACTGTTTTTT.

V is TRBV10-3 and J is TRBJ2-3; D is perhaps TRBD2 (6 bases). This CDR3 comprises 16 residues. Trimming took off 0 bases at V and 9 bases at J, with 19 bases between the two ends. The germline CDR1 and CDR2 sequences are ENHRY and SYGVKD. The CDR3 sequence: CAISESNSGTLDTQYF. The CDR3 DNA sequence: TGTGCCATCAGTGAGTCGAACTCCGGGACTCTGGACACGCAGTATTTT.

This chain uses TRBV11-2 with TRBJ2-5; D is possibly TRBD1 or TRBD2 (5 bases each). The J call could be wrong; TRBJ2-7 is a better fit for the DNA end. The CDR3 runs to 14 residues. The germline V gene encodes CDR1 SGHAT and CDR2 FQNNGV. In DNA form, the CDR3 reads TGTGCCAGCAGCTTAGCGGGACCTCTCTACGAGCAGTACTTC. Its translation is CASSLAGPLYEQYF.

The V call is TRBV7-9, the J call TRBJ2-1; weak D call: TRBD1 (5 bases). Germline lookup yields CDR1 SEHNR and CDR2 FQNEAQ (reference sequence). V was cut by 3 bases and J by 10 bases, with 19 bases left in between. The CDR3 spans 15 residues. CDR3 protein: CASSFGIVGAEEQFF. CDR3 nucleotides: TGTGCCAGCAGCTTCGGCATTGTAGGGGCAGAGGAGCAGTTCTTC.

V and J are TRBV27 and TRBJ2-1; 11 bases agree with TRBD1. Germline loops: CDR1 MNHEY, CDR2 SMNVEV (reference sequence). The CDR3 loop spans 14 amino acids. With V trimmed by 6 bases and J by 8 bases, 6 bases remained unmatched. The CDR3 spells CASRGTGGIYEQFF. DNA for the CDR3: TGTGCCAGCAGGGGGACAGGGGGTATCTATGAGCAGTTCTTC.

The rearrangement joins TRBV20-1 to TRBJ1-5; 7 bases fit TRBD1. V lost 2 bases, J lost 3 bases, and 10 bases stayed unmatched. The V gene's germline CDR1 is DFQATT and CDR2 SNEGSKA (reference sequence). The CDR3 totals 16 residues. The CDR3 loop reads CSARKPDRAINQPQHF. The DNA of the CDR3 is TGCAGTGCTAGAAAACCAGACAGGGCTATCAATCAGCCCCAGCATTTT.

The V and J genes are TRBV5-1 and TRBJ2-6, with D perhaps matching TRBD1 (6 bases). This CDR3 is 17 amino acids long. Germline V gene sequence: CDR1 SGHRS, CDR2 YFSETQ. V lost 1 base and J 0 bases, leaving 11 bases between the germline ends. CDR3 amino acids: CASSLRTALSGANVLTF. The CDR3 DNA is TGCGCCAGCAGCTTGAGGACAGCTCTCTCTGGGGCCAACGTCCTGACTTTC.

There are a few counts of this clonotype. The chain carries TRBV7-9 and TRBJ2-3; TRBD1 agrees at 7 bases. The CDR3 is 15 residues long. From germline, CDR1 is SEHNR and CDR2 FQNEAQ (reference sequence). J was trimmed by 3 bases and V by 5 bases; bases with no gene match: 8. The CDR3 protein is CASSRRQGLTDTQYF. The CDR3 region has the DNA TGTGCCAGCAGCAGGAGACAGGGATTGACAGATACGCAGTATTTT.

The V call is TRBV20-1, the J call TRBJ1-1; D ambiguous. This CDR3 comprises 12 residues. Trimming cost V 2 bases and J 3 bases, with 7 bases left between them. The germline CDR1 and CDR2 sequences are DFQATT and SNEGSKA (reference sequence). The CDR3 reads CSARRDHTEAFF. The CDR3 bases are TGCAGTGCTAGAAGGGATCACACTGAAGCTTTCTTT.

V usage is TRBV6-4 and J usage is TRBJ2-1; TRBD2 agrees at 9 bases. Per the germline V gene, CDR1 is MRHNA and CDR2 is SNTAGT. CDR3 length: 14 residues. The trim removed 4 bases at V and 7 bases at J, leaving 5 bases unmatched. Written as DNA, the CDR3 is TGTGCCAGCAGTGCCGGGACTAGCTCAAATGAGCAGTTCTTC. This codes for CASSAGTSSNEQFF.

The chain links TRBV5-1 to TRBJ2-1, with D perhaps TRBD1 or TRBD2 (5 bases each). There are 16 residues in the CDR3. The germline gives CDR1 SGHRS, CDR2 YFSETQ. The V end lost 5 bases, the J end lost 1 base, and 16 bases lay between the germline ends. The CDR3 DNA follows: TGCGCCAGCAGGGGTCCGGGGCGCGAATCCTACAATGAGCAGTTCTTC. Translating it yields CASRGPGRESYNEQFF.